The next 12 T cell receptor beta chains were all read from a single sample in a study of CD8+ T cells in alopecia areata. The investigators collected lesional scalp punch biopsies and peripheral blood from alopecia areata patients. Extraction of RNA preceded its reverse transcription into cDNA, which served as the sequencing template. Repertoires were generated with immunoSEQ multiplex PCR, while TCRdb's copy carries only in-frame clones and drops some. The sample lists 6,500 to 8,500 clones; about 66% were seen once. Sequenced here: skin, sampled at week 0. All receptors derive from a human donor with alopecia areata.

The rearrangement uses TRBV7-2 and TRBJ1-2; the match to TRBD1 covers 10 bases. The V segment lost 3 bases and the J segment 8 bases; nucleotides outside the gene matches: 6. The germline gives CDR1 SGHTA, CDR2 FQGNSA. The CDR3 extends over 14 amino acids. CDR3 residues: CASSFDRGLKGYTF. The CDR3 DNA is TGTGCCAGCAGCTTCGACAGGGGGCTCAAAGGCTACACCTTC.

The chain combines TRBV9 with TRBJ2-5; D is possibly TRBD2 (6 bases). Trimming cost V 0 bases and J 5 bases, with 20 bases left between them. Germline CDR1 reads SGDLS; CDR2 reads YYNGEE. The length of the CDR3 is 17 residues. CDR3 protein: CASSVGWAWGGEETQYF. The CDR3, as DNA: TGTGCCAGCAGCGTAGGTTGGGCCTGGGGAGGAGAGGAGACCCAGTACTTC.

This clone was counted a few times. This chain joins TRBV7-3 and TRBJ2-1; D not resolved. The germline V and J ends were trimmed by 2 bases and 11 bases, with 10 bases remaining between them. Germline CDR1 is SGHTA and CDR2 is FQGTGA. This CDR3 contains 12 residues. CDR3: CASSLGATKQFF. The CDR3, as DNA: TGTGCCAGCAGCTTAGGAGCCACCAAGCAGTTCTTC. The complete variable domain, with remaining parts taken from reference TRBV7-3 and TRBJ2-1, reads GAGVSQTPSNKVTEKGKYVELRCDPISGHTALYWYRQSLGQGPEFLIYFQGTGAADDSGLPNDRFFAVRPEGSVSTLKIQRTERGDSAVYLCASSLGATKQFFGPGTRLTVL.

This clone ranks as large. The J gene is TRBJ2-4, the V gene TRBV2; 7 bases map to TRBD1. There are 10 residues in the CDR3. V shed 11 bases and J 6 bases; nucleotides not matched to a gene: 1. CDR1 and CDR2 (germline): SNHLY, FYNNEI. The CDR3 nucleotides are TGTGCCTCAGGGGGAAACATTCAGTACTTC. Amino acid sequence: CASGGNIQYF. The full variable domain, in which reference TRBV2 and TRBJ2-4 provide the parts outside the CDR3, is EPEVTQTPSHQVTQMGQEVILRCVPISNHLYFYWYRQILGQKVEFLVSFYNNEISEKSEIFDDQFSVERPDGSNFTLKIRSTKLEDSAMYFCASGGNIQYFGAGTRLSVL.

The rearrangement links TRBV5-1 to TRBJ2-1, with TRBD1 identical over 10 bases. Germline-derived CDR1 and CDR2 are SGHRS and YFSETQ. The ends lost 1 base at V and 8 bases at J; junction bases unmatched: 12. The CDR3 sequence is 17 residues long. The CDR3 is CASSLSVTGGSWDEQFF. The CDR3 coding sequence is TGCGCCAGCAGCTTGAGTGTGACAGGGGGCTCATGGGATGAGCAGTTCTTC.

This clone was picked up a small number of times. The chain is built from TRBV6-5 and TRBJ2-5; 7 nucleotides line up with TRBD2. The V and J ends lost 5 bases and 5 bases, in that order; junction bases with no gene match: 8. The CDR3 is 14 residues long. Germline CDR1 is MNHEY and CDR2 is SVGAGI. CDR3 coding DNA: TGTGCCAGCAGTGGGAGGGGTATGTGGGAGACCCAGTACTTC. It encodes CASSGRGMWETQYF.

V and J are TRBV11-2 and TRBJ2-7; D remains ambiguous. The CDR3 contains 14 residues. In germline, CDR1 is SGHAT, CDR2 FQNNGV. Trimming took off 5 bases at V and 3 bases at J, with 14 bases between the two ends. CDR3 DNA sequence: TGTGCCAGCAGCCGATCCGGTAGGGACTACGAGCAGTACTTC. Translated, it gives CASSRSGRDYEQYF. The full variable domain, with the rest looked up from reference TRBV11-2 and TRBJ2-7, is EAGVAQSPRYKIIEKRQSVAFWCNPISGHATLYWYQQILGQGPKLLIQFQNNGVVDDSQLPKDRFSAERLKGVDSTLKIQPAKLEDSAVYLCASSRSGRDYEQYFGPGTRLTVT.

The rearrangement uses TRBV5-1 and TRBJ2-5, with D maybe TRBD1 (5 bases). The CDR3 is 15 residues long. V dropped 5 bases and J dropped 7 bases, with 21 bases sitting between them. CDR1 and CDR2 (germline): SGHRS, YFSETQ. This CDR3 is CASRITTAGMGTQYF. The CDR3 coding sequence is TGCGCCAGCAGAATCACGACCGCAGGGATGGGGACCCAGTACTTC. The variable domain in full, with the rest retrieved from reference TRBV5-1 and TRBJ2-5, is KAGVTQTPRYLIKTRGQQVTLSCSPISGHRSVSWYQQTPGQGLQFLFEYFSETQRNKGNFPGRFSGRQFSNSRSEMNVSTLELGDSALYLCASRITTAGMGTQYFGPGTRLLVL.

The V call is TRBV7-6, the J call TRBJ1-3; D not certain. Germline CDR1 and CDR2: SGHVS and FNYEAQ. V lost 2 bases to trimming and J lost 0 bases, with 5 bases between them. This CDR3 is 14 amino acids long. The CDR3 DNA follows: TGTGCCAGCAGCTTACGAAACTCTGGAAACACCATATATTTT. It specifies CASSLRNSGNTIYF.

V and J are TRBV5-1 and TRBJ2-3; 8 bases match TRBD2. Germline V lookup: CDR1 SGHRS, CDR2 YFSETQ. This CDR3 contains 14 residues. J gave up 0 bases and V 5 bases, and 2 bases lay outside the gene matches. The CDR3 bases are TGCGCCAGCAGTCGGGGGGGCAGCACAGATACGCAGTATTTT. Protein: CASSRGGSTDTQYF. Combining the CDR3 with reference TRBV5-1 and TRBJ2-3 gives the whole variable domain KAGVTQTPRYLIKTRGQQVTLSCSPISGHRSVSWYQQTPGQGLQFLFEYFSETQRNKGNFPGRFSGRQFSNSRSEMNVSTLELGDSALYLCASSRGGSTDTQYFGPGTRLTVL.

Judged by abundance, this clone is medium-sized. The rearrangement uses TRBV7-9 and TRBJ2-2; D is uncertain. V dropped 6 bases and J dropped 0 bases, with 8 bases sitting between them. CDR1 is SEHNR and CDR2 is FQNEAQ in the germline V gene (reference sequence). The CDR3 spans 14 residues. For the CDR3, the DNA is TGTGCCAGCAGGATAGGGACGAACACCGGGGAGCTGTTTTTT. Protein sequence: CASRIGTNTGELFF.

For the CDR3, the DNA is TGTGCCAGCAGCTTAGGGGGACGGGGGAACACTGAAGCTTTCTTT. Translated, it gives CASSLGGRGNTEAFF. V usage is TRBV7-6 and J usage is TRBJ1-1, with D tentatively TRBD1 (5 bases). The V end was cut by 1 base, the J end by 1 base, with 10 bases between. Germline-derived CDR1 and CDR2 are SGHVS and FNYEAQ. The CDR3 consists of 15 residues.